Shown below are 18 T cell receptor beta chains from a single sample sequenced in a study of Ad26.COV2.S vaccination and SARS-CoV-2 variants. Assay: immunoSEQ multiplex PCR; the TCRdb copy retains only in-frame clones and omits some. The sample lists over 110,000 clones, 80% to 90% seen once, with around 5% in the top ten. The source was peripheral blood, collected after recovery from COVID-19. The source of these receptors is a human donor who had recovered from COVID-19.

This clone has only a few counts. The chain combines TRBV12-5 with TRBJ1-6; D gene uncertain. Trimming cost V 6 bases and J 6 bases, with 18 bases left between them. The CDR3 length is 16 residues. Germline V lookup: CDR1 LGHNT, CDR2 FRNRAP. This CDR3 reads CASGPGPTESNSPLHF. The CDR3 DNA is TGTGCTAGTGGCCCCGGACCGACCGAATCTAATTCACCCCTCCACTTT.

The chain is built from TRBV14 and TRBJ1-1; D uncertain. Trimming left V 1 base short and J 3 bases short, with 24 bases between. From germline, CDR1 is SGHDN and CDR2 FVKESK. This CDR3 spans 19 amino acids. CDR3 region: CASSQATSESPFRDTEAFF. CDR3 in DNA: TGTGCCAGCAGCCAAGCTACGTCAGAAAGTCCTTTTAGGGACACTGAAGCTTTCTTT.

The chain is built from TRBV5-1 and TRBJ2-7, with TRBD1 identical over 8 bases. The CDR3 is 15 residues long. The V segment lost 5 bases and the J segment 2 bases; nucleotides outside the gene matches: 9. Germline CDR1 reads SGHRS; CDR2 reads YFSETQ. For the CDR3, the DNA is TGCGCCAGCAGATACAGGGGGGCCAATGCCTACGAGCAGTACTTC. It yields the protein CASRYRGANAYEQYF.

For the CDR3, the DNA is TGCGCCAGCAGCGGGGGGACACCAAGACGGACAGATACGCAGTATTTT. This translates into CASSGGTPRRTDTQYF. The chain combines TRBV10-2 with TRBJ2-3; weak D call: TRBD2 (7 bases). Germline V gene sequence: CDR1 WSHSY, CDR2 SAAADI. Trimming pared 6 bases from V and 3 bases from J, leaving 19 bases between. The CDR3 is 16 amino acids.

The J gene is TRBJ2-1, the V gene TRBV7-2, with D perhaps matching TRBD1 or TRBD2 (7 bases each). Germline V gene data show CDR1 as SGHTA and CDR2 as FQGNSA. V lost 5 bases, J lost 4 bases, and 18 bases lay in between. This CDR3 has 16 residues. In nucleotides, the CDR3 is TGTGCCAGCAGCCAGGGGGGGGCTTACCTTTACAATGAGCAGTTCTTC. Its protein is CASSQGGAYLYNEQFF.

The chain joins TRBV12-5 to TRBJ2-5, with TRBD1 matching 9 bases. The CDR3 length is 15 residues. V shed 6 bases and J 5 bases; nucleotides not matched to a gene: 10. Germline CDR1 LGHNT, CDR2 FRNRAP. CDR3 sequence (DNA): TGTGCTAGTGGCCATACAGGGGGCGCGGGGGAGACCCAGTACTTC. Encoded protein: CASGHTGGAGETQYF.

V gene TRBV7-2 combines with J gene TRBJ1-2, with D perhaps TRBD1 (6 bases). Deletions cut 3 bases from V and 2 bases from J, with 10 bases between. Germline V CDR1 and CDR2: SGHTA, FQGNSA. The CDR3 contains 14 residues. CDR3 sequence reads: CASSFGGGNYGYTF. In DNA, the CDR3 is TGTGCCAGCAGCTTTGGGGGCGGCAACTATGGCTACACCTTC.

This chain connects TRBV5-8 to TRBJ1-5, with TRBD1 as a possible D gene (6 bases). The V end was cut by 4 bases, the J end by 7 bases, with 15 bases between. CDR1 SGHTS and CDR2 YDEGEE come from the germline V gene. The CDR3 is 14 residues long. CDR3 protein: CASSSRDTSQPQHF. The CDR3 DNA follows: TGTGCCAGCAGCAGCCGGGACACTTCGCAGCCCCAGCATTTT.

The chain employs TRBV10-3 and TRBJ2-7, with TRBD2 as a possible D gene (5 bases). The CDR3 is 14 amino acids. CDR1 and CDR2 (germline): ENHRY, SYGVKD. V was cut by 2 bases and J by 0 bases, with 8 bases left in between. The CDR3 nucleotides are TGTGCCATCAGTGAGCCTGGGAGCTCCTACGAGCAGTACTTC. Encoded protein: CAISEPGSSYEQYF.

This rearrangement joins TRBV5-1 to TRBJ2-7; the D gene is possibly TRBD1 (5 bases). Trimming removed 0 bases from V and 0 bases from J, with 7 bases in between. CDR3 size: 14 residues. The germline CDR1 and CDR2 sequences are SGHRS and YFSETQ. The CDR3 DNA reads as TGCGCCAGCAGCTTGGGGACAAACTCCTACGAGCAGTACTTC. It codes for CASSLGTNSYEQYF.

This chain uses TRBV28 with TRBJ1-1; the match to TRBD1 covers 8 bases. CDR3 size: 15 residues. Germline loops: CDR1 MDHEN, CDR2 SYDVKM. After removal of 5 bases from V and 0 bases from J, the junction contained 5 bases not matched to a gene. CDR3: CASSDRGELNTEAFF. The CDR3 DNA sequence: TGTGCCAGCAGTGACAGGGGAGAATTGAACACTGAAGCTTTCTTT.

The V and J genes are TRBV9 and TRBJ1-2; 7 nucleotides line up with TRBD1. V dropped 5 bases and J dropped 4; count of bases not matched to a gene: 8. There are 14 residues in the CDR3. Germline CDR1 is SGDLS and CDR2 is YYNGEE. This CDR3 reads CASRDHGTAYGYTF. The DNA of the CDR3 is TGTGCCAGCAGAGATCATGGGACAGCCTATGGCTACACCTTC. The full variable domain, completed using reference TRBV9 and TRBJ1-2, is DSGVTQTPKHLITATGQRVTLRCSPRSGDLSVYWYQQSLDQGLQFLIQYYNGEERAKGNILERFSAQQFPDLHSELNLSSLELGDSALYFCASRDHGTAYGYTFGSGTRLTVV.

This clone has a single count. The chain employs TRBV9 and TRBJ2-6; a weak D match, TRBD2 (6 bases). Germline V CDR1 and CDR2: SGDLS, YYNGEE. The ends were cut back, 0 bases at V and 2 bases at J, with 21 bases in the middle. The CDR3 runs to 20 residues. DNA of the CDR3: TGTGCCAGCAGCGTAGCTGGGGGGAGCGCTGGAGACCCTGGGGCCAACGTCCTGACTTTC. This translates into CASSVAGGSAGDPGANVLTF.

V usage is TRBV19 and J usage is TRBJ1-5, with 7 bases identical to TRBD1. CDR3 length: 18 residues. J lost 6 bases, V lost 3 bases, and 17 bases had no gene match. Germline values: CDR1 LNHDA, CDR2 SQIVND (reference sequence). The DNA for the CDR3 is TGTGCCAGTAGTATTGAACAGGGGATGGTCAGGGCTGGTCAGCCCCAGCATTTT. It yields the protein CASSIEQGMVRAGQPQHF. Full variable domain (missing parts from reference TRBV19 and TRBJ1-5): DGGITQSPKYLFRKEGQNVTLSCEQNLNHDAMYWYRQDPGQGLRLIYYSQIVNDFQKGDIAEGYSVSREKKESFPLTVTSAQKNPTAFYLCASSIEQGMVRAGQPQHFGDGTRLSIL.

This chain links TRBV4-1 with TRBJ2-7, with a tentative D call TRBD2 (5 bases). The CDR3 spans 15 residues. The V end lost 0 bases, the J end lost 1 base, and 10 bases lay between the germline ends. Germline V lookup: CDR1 MGHRA, CDR2 YSYEKL. CDR3 region: CASSQDQGLSYEQYF. CDR3 nucleotide sequence: TGCGCCAGCAGCCAAGATCAAGGACTGTCCTACGAGCAGTACTTC.

The chain links TRBV30 to TRBJ2-7, with D maybe TRBD2 (5 bases). Trimming pared 0 bases from V and 5 bases from J, leaving 11 bases between. CDR1 and CDR2 from the germline V gene are GTSNPN and SVGIG (reference sequence). The CDR3 spans 13 residues. The CDR3 region is CAWSVGLGDEQYF. Written as DNA, the CDR3 is TGTGCCTGGAGTGTAGGACTTGGGGACGAGCAGTACTTC.

The V call is TRBV6-6, the J call TRBJ1-6; 8 bases map to TRBD1. Germline assignment: CDR1 MNHNY and CDR2 SVGAGI (reference sequence). V shed 6 bases and J 9 bases; nucleotides not matched to a gene: 7. The CDR3 runs to 14 residues. The CDR3 DNA reads as TGTGCCAGCAGCACACAGGGGGGGGCTTCACCCCTCCACTTT. Translated, it gives CASSTQGGASPLHF.

The chain joins TRBV14 to TRBJ1-3; D ambiguous. Germline CDR1 reads SGHDN; CDR2 reads FVKESK. CDR3 length: 17 amino acids. The germline V and J ends were trimmed by 3 bases and 0 bases, with 15 bases remaining between them. The DNA of the CDR3 is TGTGCCAGCAGCCACTTTCTACCCCGGGCCTCTGGAAACACCATATATTTT. Translated: CASSHFLPRASGNTIYF.